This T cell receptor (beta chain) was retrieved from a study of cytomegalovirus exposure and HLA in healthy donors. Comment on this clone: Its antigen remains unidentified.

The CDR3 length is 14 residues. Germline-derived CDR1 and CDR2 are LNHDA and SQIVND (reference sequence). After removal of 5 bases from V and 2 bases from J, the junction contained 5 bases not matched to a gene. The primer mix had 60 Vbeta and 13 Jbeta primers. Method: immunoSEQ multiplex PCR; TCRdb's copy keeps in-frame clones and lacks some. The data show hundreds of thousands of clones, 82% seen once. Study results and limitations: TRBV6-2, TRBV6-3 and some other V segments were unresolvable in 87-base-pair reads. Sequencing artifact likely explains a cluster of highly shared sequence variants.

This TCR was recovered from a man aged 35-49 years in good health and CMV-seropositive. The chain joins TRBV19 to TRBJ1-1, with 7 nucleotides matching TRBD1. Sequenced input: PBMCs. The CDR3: CASSARQGNTEAFF. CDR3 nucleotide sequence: TGTGCCAGTAGTGCCCGACAGGGAAACACTGAAGCTTTCTTT. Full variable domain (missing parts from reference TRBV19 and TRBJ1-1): DGGITQSPKYLFRKEGQNVTLSCEQNLNHDAMYWYRQDPGQGLRLIYYSQIVNDFQKGDIAEGYSVSREKKESFPLTVTSAQKNPTAFYLCASSARQGNTEAFFGQGTRLTVV.